This is a list of T cell receptor beta chains from one sample in a study of PD-1 blockade in classical Hodgkin lymphoma. Only in-frame clones appear in the TCRdb table, and some are missing; sequencing was by immunoSEQ multiplex PCR. The table shows about 24,000 clones, with around 90% occurring only once. The sample consisted of CD4+ T cells from blood. Receptors were obtained from a human donor with classical Hodgkin lymphoma. Both conserved end residues are part of each CDR3. The D gene is left open where the match is weak. Clone size is shown for a subset of rows, as once, few, many or a class of expanded clone.

size	V	D	J	DNA	CDR3
.	TRBV6-6	.	TRBJ1-1	TGTGCCAGCAGTTACTCGATTCAAGGTTGGGCTGAAGCTTTCTTT	CASSYSIQGWAEAFF
.	TRBV7-2	TRBD1	TRBJ2-6	TGTGCCAGCAGCTTATGGGACAGGAGCTCTGGGGCCAACGTCCTGACTTTC	CASSLWDRSSGANVLTF
.	TRBV10-3	TRBD1	TRBJ2-5	TGTGCCATCAGTGTCGTTTCTTCGGGACAGCAAGAGACCCAGTACTTC	CAISVVSSGQQETQYF
once	TRBV19	TRBD2	TRBJ2-5	TGTGCCAGTAGTATAACAGCGGGGAACCTGCAAGAGACCCAGTACTTC	CASSITAGNLQETQYF
once	TRBV29-1	.	TRBJ2-7	TGCAGCGTTTGGGCCGGGTGGGAGCAGTACTTC	CSVWAGWEQYF
.	TRBV9	.	TRBJ1-1	TGTGCCAGCAGCGTAGTGACCAGGGGCCTCACTGAAGCTTTCTTT	CASSVVTRGLTEAFF
.	TRBV19	.	TRBJ2-7	TGTGCCAGTAGTATAGCGGCAGGGCGCACCTACGAGCAGTACTTC	CASSIAAGRTYEQYF
.	TRBV19	.	TRBJ1-2	TGTGCCAGTGGGACAAATCAGAACTATGGCTACACCTTC	CASGTNQNYGYTF
once	TRBV6-5	TRBD1	TRBJ2-7	TGTGCCAGCAGTTACACCGACAGGGCAGGCGAACAGTACTTC	CASSYTDRAGEQYF
.	TRBV9	TRBD2	TRBJ2-3	TGTGCCAGCAGCGCAGCGGGGGGGTTCTCTGGTGGTACGCAGTATTTT	CASSAAGGFSGGTQYF
once	TRBV19	.	TRBJ2-7	TGTGCCAGTAGTTCCGGATGGTCATCCTACGAGCAGTACTTC	CASSSGWSSYEQYF
.	TRBV11-3	.	TRBJ2-3	TGTGCCAGCAGCCATGGGGGAGGCACAGATACGCAGTATTTT	CASSHGGGTDTQYF
.	TRBV5-1	.	TRBJ2-2	TGCGCCAGCAGCTCGGACCGGGGCAACACCGGGGAGCTGTTTTTT	CASSSDRGNTGELFF
.	TRBV4-3	TRBD2	TRBJ2-5	TGCGCCAGCAGCCAAGACTGGCGGGGGGATCGGGAGACCCAGTACTTC	CASSQDWRGDRETQYF
.	TRBV5-6	.	TRBJ2-5	TGTGCCAGCAGCTTGGCCCGGCGGGAGACCCAGTACTTC	CASSLARRETQYF
.	TRBV6-5	.	TRBJ2-7	TGTGCCACCAAACGTGGCACACAAGCCTACGAGCAGTACTTC	CATKRGTQAYEQYF
.	TRBV5-1	TRBD2	TRBJ2-6	TGCGCCAGCAGCTTGGAGGCTAGCGGGTATGTGGCCAACGTCCTGACTTTC	CASSLEASGYVANVLTF
.	TRBV28	.	TRBJ2-2	TGTGCCAGCAGCTTGTGGGCAGCTCTGCCCACCGGGGAGCTGTTTTTT	CASSLWAALPTGELFF
.	TRBV7-2	TRBD1	TRBJ2-7	TGTGCCAGCAGCTTAGTACAGGGGGCATCCTACGAGCAGTACTTC	CASSLVQGASYEQYF
.	TRBV7-2	.	TRBJ2-2	TGTGCCAGCAGCTTCGGGACCACCGGGGAGCTGTTTTTT	CASSFGTTGELFF
.	TRBV6-1	TRBD1	TRBJ2-5	TGTGCCAGCGACCGGGACAGCCAAGAGACCCAGTACTTC	CASDRDSQETQYF
.	TRBV7-9	.	TRBJ2-2	TGTGCCAGCAGCTTATCCGGCGCCGGGGAGCTGTTTTTT	CASSLSGAGELFF
.	TRBV28	.	TRBJ2-1	TGTGCCAGCAGGCCAGACGACAGCACCTACAATGAGCAGTTCTTC	CASRPDDSTYNEQFF
.	TRBV4-1	TRBD1	TRBJ1-2	TGCGCCAGCCGAGGGGGCCTTAACTATGGCTACACCTTC	CASRGGLNYGYTF
.	TRBV20-1	.	TRBJ2-3	TGCAGTCCGAGGTCAGATACGCAGTATTTT	CSPRSDTQYF
.	TRBV7-6	.	TRBJ2-7	TGTGCCAGCAGCTTAGGATTGGGATCCCCAGACTACGAGCAGTACTTC	CASSLGLGSPDYEQYF
.	TRBV4-1	TRBD1	TRBJ1-1	TGCGCCAGCAGCCAGACAGGGGGCGCGTTATACACTGAAGCTTTCTTT	CASSQTGGALYTEAFF
.	TRBV7-2	.	TRBJ2-3	TGTGCCAGCAGCTTATTTTGGTCGGCAGATACGCAGTATTTT	CASSLFWSADTQYF
few	TRBV5-6	.	TRBJ2-4	TGTGCCAGCAGCCCCCAGGGCATAGCCAAAAACATTCAGTACTTC	CASSPQGIAKNIQYF
.	TRBV7-9	.	TRBJ1-3	TGTGCCAGCAGCTTAGTGGGCAGGGGCCGTGGAAACACCATATATTTT	CASSLVGRGRGNTIYF
.	TRBV11-2	.	TRBJ2-7	TGTGCCAGCAGCTTAGTGAAGGGGTGGGGCCCCCTCGAGCAGTACTTC	CASSLVKGWGPLEQYF
.	TRBV19	.	TRBJ2-7	TGTGCCAGTAGTCCGGGACGGATCTCCTACGAGCAGTACTTC	CASSPGRISYEQYF
.	TRBV7-2	.	TRBJ2-3	TGTGCCAGCAGCTTAATCAGGGGCGGAGATACGCAGTATTTT	CASSLIRGGDTQYF